This T cell receptor (beta chain) stems from a study of blood T cells in healthy people across ages. Extracted total RNA amounted to at least 6 micrograms for each sample. To note about this clonotype: Its antigen remains unknown.

Primed by a sample-barcoded 5' primer and a J-beta primer mix, a second PCR proceeded for roughly 7 to 12 cycles. TCRdb passed the 5' RACE reads through MiXCR, listing each CDR3 protein once. The sample yields about 670,000 distinct CDR3 sequences, about 43% seen once. The ends were cut back, 0 bases at V and 5 bases at J, with 13 bases in the middle. Looked up from germline, CDR1 is LGHNA and CDR2 is YSLEER. The CDR3 contains 15 residues. Notes on the study in general: More naive CD4+ cells and higher diversity were found in long-lived than in aged donors. Per million T cells, the diversity of TCR beta decreased roughly linearly as age advanced.

The chain has TRBV4-3 and TRBJ2-5; D is undetermined. Source material: blood. This clonotype was sampled from an older man in good health. The CDR3 bases are TGCGCCAGCAGCCAAGATCCCGTGGATTTGGAGACCCAGTACTTC. It is translated as CASSQDPVDLETQYF.